Shown below are 20 T cell receptor beta chains from a single sample sequenced in a study of OX40 agonist ivuxolimab in advanced cancers. The table came from immunoSEQ multiplex PCR; TCRdb's copy has only in-frame clones and leaves some out. The data hold around 70,000 clones, with about 86% observed a single time. Sequenced here: CD4+ or CD8+ T cells sorted from blood, sampled in a trial of the OX40 agonist ivuxolimab. These receptors were obtained from an adult with an advanced solid tumor such as melanoma, head and neck, liver or kidney cancer.

The chain employs TRBV18 and TRBJ2-3, with TRBD1 matching over 8 bases. The V gene's germline CDR1 is KGHSH and CDR2 LQKENI. Trimming at V came to 4 bases and at J to 4 bases, leaving 4 bases not matched to a gene. The CDR3 has 14 amino acids. The CDR3 sequence: CASSQDRGADTQYF. The CDR3, as DNA: TGTGCCAGCTCACAAGACAGGGGAGCAGATACGCAGTATTTT.

This clone has only one observation. The same CDR3 is also encoded by other DNA sequences in this sample. The chain is built from TRBV6-1 and TRBJ2-1; 13 bases line up with TRBD2. From germline, CDR1 is MNHNS and CDR2 SASEGT. With V trimmed by 6 bases and J by 10 bases, 9 bases remained unmatched. CDR3 length: 15 amino acids. In DNA, the CDR3 is TGTGCCAGCAGAGCACTAGCGGGGGGGCGGGGGGAGCAGTTCTTC. Translation gives CASRALAGGRGEQFF.

This clone was picked up one time. The gene calls are TRBV12-5 and TRBJ1-2; D is perhaps TRBD1 (5 bases). The CDR3 is 13 residues long. Germline V gene data show CDR1 as LGHNT and CDR2 as FRNRAP. Deletions cut 5 bases from V and 9 bases from J, with 16 bases between. Here the CDR3 reads CASGLEGPGRYTF. The CDR3 DNA reads as TGTGCTAGTGGTCTCGAGGGGCCAGGCCGCTACACCTTC.

Only a few counts were recorded for this clone. The chain combines TRBV25-1 with TRBJ2-1; D might be TRBD2 (6 bases). Germline values: CDR1 MGHDK, CDR2 SYGVNS. The CDR3 contains 12 residues. Trimming cost V 5 bases and J 12 bases, with 14 bases left between them. The CDR3 DNA sequence: TGTGCCAGCAGTTCGGGACTCGGGAGGCAGTTCTTC. Protein product: CASSSGLGRQFF. Full variable domain (missing parts from reference TRBV25-1 and TRBJ2-1): EADIYQTPRYLVIGTGKKITLECSQTMGHDKMYWYQQDPGMELHLIHYSYGVNSTEKGDLSSESTVSRIRTEHFPLTLESARPSHTSQYLCASSSGLGRQFFGPGTRLTVL.

This chain uses TRBV5-4 with TRBJ2-2; D may be TRBD2 (7 bases). The length of the CDR3 is 17 residues. V shed 4 bases and J shed 0 bases, with 16 bases lying between them. Germline V CDR1 and CDR2: SGHNT, YYREEE (reference sequence). As DNA, the CDR3 is TGTGCCAGCAGCATCGATGGGGGGGGCCCGAACACCGGGGAGCTGTTTTTT. Amino acids: CASSIDGGGPNTGELFF.

CDR3 protein: CASSPRDYRSGTDTQYF. CDR3 nucleotide sequence: TGTGCCAGCAGCCCACGGGACTACCGCTCGGGCACAGATACGCAGTATTTT. J is TRBJ2-3 and V is TRBV9; the match to TRBD2 covers 7 bases. Germline V gene data show CDR1 as SGDLS and CDR2 as YYNGEE. The CDR3 spans 17 residues. V was clipped by 4 bases and J by 1 base; unmatched bases: 12.

The gene calls are TRBV10-3 and TRBJ2-5, with 7 positions matching TRBD1. CDR1 is ENHRY and CDR2 is SYGVKD in the germline V gene. Germline trimming cut 5 bases from V and 2 bases from J; bases unmatched to any gene: 2. The CDR3 contains 13 residues. The DNA for the CDR3 is TGTGCCATCAGTCCGGGACAGCAAGAGACCCAGTACTTC. Translated: CAISPGQQETQYF.

This clone was observed once. The rearrangement joins TRBV5-1 to TRBJ2-1; TRBD2 matches 8 bases. The CDR3 runs to 14 residues. Trimming removed 6 bases from V and 5 bases from J; junction bases left unmatched: 7. Looked up from germline, CDR1 is SGHRS and CDR2 is YFSETQ. CDR3 region: CASTPGGGNNEQFF. As DNA, the CDR3 is TGCGCCAGCACCCCGGGCGGGGGGAACAATGAGCAGTTCTTC.

The table lists this clone with a count of one. This chain uses TRBV6-4 with TRBJ1-5; no reliable D call. CDR3 length: 13 amino acids. V lost 4 bases to trimming and J lost 1 base, with 5 bases between them. CDR1 and CDR2 (germline): MRHNA, SNTAGT. CDR3 sequence: CASSVESNQPQHF. CDR3 coding DNA: TGTGCCAGCAGTGTCGAGAGCAATCAGCCCCAGCATTTT.

This clone was picked up a small number of times. The chain couples TRBV10-3 to TRBJ2-7; the match to TRBD1 covers 9 bases. Germline V CDR1 and CDR2: ENHRY, SYGVKD. The CDR3 runs to 14 residues. After removal of 10 bases from V and 3 bases from J, the junction contained 10 bases not matched to a gene. CDR3 sequence: CATRGDRDSYEQYF. The CDR3 coding sequence is TGTGCCACCCGTGGGGACAGGGATAGCTACGAGCAGTACTTC.

This clone showed up just a few times. The rearrangement uses TRBV2 and TRBJ2-3; D gene uncertain. With 3 bases removed from V and 1 base from J, the gap between germline ends came to 8 bases. Germline-derived CDR1 and CDR2 are SNHLY and FYNNEI. The CDR3 length is 14 residues. CDR3 amino acids: CASSERVGTDTQYF. CDR3 DNA sequence: TGTGCCAGCAGTGAGAGAGTCGGCACAGATACGCAGTATTTT.

This clone came up once. This sequence joins TRBV14 and TRBJ2-1; 8 nucleotides agree with TRBD1. Germline lookup yields CDR1 SGHDN and CDR2 FVKESK. The V gene end was trimmed by 1 base and the J gene end by 9 bases; junction bases not matched to a gene: 11. The CDR3 has 16 amino acids. The CDR3 loop reads CASSQGATGVGPEQFF. As DNA, the CDR3 is TGTGCCAGCAGCCAAGGGGCGACAGGGGTAGGACCTGAGCAGTTCTTC. Full variable domain (outside the CDR3, taken from reference TRBV14 and TRBJ2-1): EAGVTQFPSHSVIEKGQTVTLRCDPISGHDNLYWYRRVMGKEIKFLLHFVKESKQDESGMPNNRFLAERTGGTYSTLKVQPAELEDSGVYFCASSQGATGVGPEQFFGPGTRLTVL.

The chain carries TRBV29-1 and TRBJ1-2, with D maybe TRBD1 (5 bases). The V and J ends lost 4 bases and 13 bases respectively, with 10 bases between them. The CDR3 consists of 9 residues. The germline V gene encodes CDR1 SQVTM and CDR2 ANQGSEA. CDR3 sequence: CSVGGAGTF. CDR3 nucleotide sequence: TGCAGCGTTGGTGGGGCGGGCACCTTC.

The chain joins TRBV15 to TRBJ2-5; perhaps D is TRBD1 or TRBD2 (6 bases each). Looked up from germline, CDR1 is LNHNV and CDR2 is YYDKDF (reference sequence). V was clipped by 0 bases and J by 5 bases, with 13 bases between them. CDR3 size: 15 residues. The CDR3 coding sequence is TGTGCCACCAGCAGAGACCCCGGGGGCGGCGAGACCCAGTACTTC. This encodes CATSRDPGGGETQYF. The whole variable domain, filled in from reference TRBV15 and TRBJ2-5, reads DAMVIQNPRYQVTQFGKPVTLSCSQTLNHNVMYWYQQKSSQAPKLLFHYYDKDFNNEADTPDNFQSRRPNTSFCFLDIRSPGLGDTAMYLCATSRDPGGGETQYFGPGTRLLVL.

There are a few counts of this clone. The chain links TRBV2 to TRBJ1-4; D is unresolved. V shed 4 bases and J shed 7 bases, with 13 bases lying between them. The CDR3 length is 14 residues. Germline loops: CDR1 SNHLY, CDR2 FYNNEI. CDR3: CASSGSGFGEKLFF. The CDR3, as DNA: TGTGCCAGCAGTGGGTCAGGTTTCGGTGAAAAACTGTTTTTT.

V is TRBV5-6 and J is TRBJ2-2, with 7 positions matching TRBD2. This CDR3 is 16 amino acids long. V shed 4 bases, J shed 1 base, and the junction held 7 bases outside the gene matches. Germline V gene sequence: CDR1 SGHDT, CDR2 YYEEEE. This CDR3 reads CASSLSRTRNTGELFF. The CDR3 DNA is TGTGCCAGCAGCCTCTCCCGGACTAGGAACACCGGGGAGCTGTTTTTT.

J is TRBJ1-5 and V is TRBV20-1; D might be TRBD1 (5 bases). Germline V gene sequence: CDR1 DFQATT, CDR2 SNEGSKA (reference sequence). The germline V and J ends were trimmed by 6 bases and 11 bases, with 14 bases remaining between them. CDR3 size: 11 residues. In nucleotides, the CDR3 is TGCAGTGCGGGCAGGGAGGGAGCCCAGCATTTT. It encodes CSAGREGAQHF.

The chain carries TRBV5-6 and TRBJ2-4; unclear D gene. Deletions cut 4 bases from V and 9 bases from J, with 17 bases between. The CDR3 has 14 residues. In germline, CDR1 is SGHDT, CDR2 YYEEEE. In DNA form, the CDR3 reads TGTGCCAGCAGCATCGGTCCCGGTGTGGGCATTCAGTACTTC. Its translation is CASSIGPGVGIQYF.

The chain is built from TRBV5-1 and TRBJ1-1, with 7 bases fitting TRBD1. This CDR3 region has 15 residues. CDR1 is SGHRS and CDR2 is YFSETQ in the germline V gene. After removal of 4 bases from V and 3 bases from J, the junction contained 9 bases not matched to a gene. The CDR3 nucleotides read TGCGCCAGCAGCAGCGGCCCCAGGGGGTACACTGAAGCTTTCTTT. It encodes CASSSGPRGYTEAFF.

This clone was observed once. The chain carries TRBV6-5 and TRBJ1-1, with D unresolved. The germline CDR1 and CDR2 sequences are MNHEY and SVGAGI. Deletions cut 6 bases from V and 1 base from J, with 9 bases between. The CDR3 totals 13 residues. CDR3 in amino acids: CASSPIANTEAFF. The DNA for the CDR3 is TGTGCCAGCAGCCCAATCGCGAACACTGAAGCTTTCTTT.